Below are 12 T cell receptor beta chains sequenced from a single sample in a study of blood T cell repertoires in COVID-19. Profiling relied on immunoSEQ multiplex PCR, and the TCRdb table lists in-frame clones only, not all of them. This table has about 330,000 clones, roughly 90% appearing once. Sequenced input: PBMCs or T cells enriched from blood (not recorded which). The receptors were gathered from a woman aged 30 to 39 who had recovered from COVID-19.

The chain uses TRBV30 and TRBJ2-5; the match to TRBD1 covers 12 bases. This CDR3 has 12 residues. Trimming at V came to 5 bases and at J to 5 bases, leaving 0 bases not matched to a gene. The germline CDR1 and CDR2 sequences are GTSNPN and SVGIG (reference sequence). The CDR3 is CAWGTGGETQYF. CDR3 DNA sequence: TGTGCCTGGGGGACAGGGGGCGAGACCCAGTACTTC. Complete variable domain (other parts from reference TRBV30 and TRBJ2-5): SQTIHQWPATLVQPVGSPLSLECTVEGTSNPNLYWYRQAAGRGLQLLFYSVGIGQISSEVPQNLSASRPQDRQFILSSKKLLLSDSGFYLCAWGTGGETQYFGPGTRLLVL.

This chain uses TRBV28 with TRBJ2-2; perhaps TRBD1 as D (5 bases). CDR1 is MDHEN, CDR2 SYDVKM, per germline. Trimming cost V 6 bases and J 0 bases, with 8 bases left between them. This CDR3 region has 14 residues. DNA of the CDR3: TGTGCCAGCAGCCAGGGCCCGAACACCGGGGAGCTGTTTTTT. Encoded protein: CASSQGPNTGELFF.

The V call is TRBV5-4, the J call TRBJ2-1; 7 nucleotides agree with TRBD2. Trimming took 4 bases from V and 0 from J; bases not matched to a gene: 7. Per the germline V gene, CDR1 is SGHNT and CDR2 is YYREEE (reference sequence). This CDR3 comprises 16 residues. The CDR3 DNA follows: TGTGCCAGCAGCCCAGCGGGACTCAGCTCCTACAATGAGCAGTTCTTC. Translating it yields CASSPAGLSSYNEQFF. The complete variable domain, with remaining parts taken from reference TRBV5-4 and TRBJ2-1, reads ETGVTQSPTHLIKTRGQQVTLRCSSQSGHNTVSWYQQALGQGPQFIFQYYREEENGRGNFPPRFSGLQFPNYSSELNVNALELDDSALYLCASSPAGLSSYNEQFFGPGTRLTVL.

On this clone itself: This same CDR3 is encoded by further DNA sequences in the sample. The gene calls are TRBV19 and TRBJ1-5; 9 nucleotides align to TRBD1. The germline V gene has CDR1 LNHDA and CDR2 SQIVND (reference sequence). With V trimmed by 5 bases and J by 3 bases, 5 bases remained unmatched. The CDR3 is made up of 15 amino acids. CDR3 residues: CASSAGTGFNQPQHF. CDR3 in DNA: TGTGCCAGTAGTGCTGGGACAGGGTTCAATCAGCCCCAGCATTTT.

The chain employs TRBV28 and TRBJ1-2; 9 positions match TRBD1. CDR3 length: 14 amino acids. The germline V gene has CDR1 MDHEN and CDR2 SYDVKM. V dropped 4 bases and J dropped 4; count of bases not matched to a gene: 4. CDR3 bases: TGTGCCAGCAGTTCTCGGACAGGGGCCTATGGCTACACCTTC. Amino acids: CASSSRTGAYGYTF.

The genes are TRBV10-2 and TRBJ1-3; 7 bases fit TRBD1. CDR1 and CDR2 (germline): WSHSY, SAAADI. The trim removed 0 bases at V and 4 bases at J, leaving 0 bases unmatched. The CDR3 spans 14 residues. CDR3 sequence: CASSESGGGNTIYF. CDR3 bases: TGCGCCAGCAGTGAGTCAGGGGGCGGAAACACCATATATTTT.

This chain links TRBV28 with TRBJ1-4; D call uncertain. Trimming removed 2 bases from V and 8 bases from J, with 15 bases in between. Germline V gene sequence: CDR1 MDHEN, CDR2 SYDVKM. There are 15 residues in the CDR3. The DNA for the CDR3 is TGTGCCAGCAGTTTAGAGGCCTTACCTCGGGAAAAACTGTTTTTT. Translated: CASSLEALPREKLFF.

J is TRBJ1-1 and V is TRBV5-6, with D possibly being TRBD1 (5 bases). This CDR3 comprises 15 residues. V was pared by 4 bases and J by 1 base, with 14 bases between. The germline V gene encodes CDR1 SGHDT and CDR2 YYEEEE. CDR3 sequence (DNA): TGTGCCAGCAGCCTCGGACACTTTAAGAACACTGAAGCTTTCTTT. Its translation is CASSLGHFKNTEAFF.

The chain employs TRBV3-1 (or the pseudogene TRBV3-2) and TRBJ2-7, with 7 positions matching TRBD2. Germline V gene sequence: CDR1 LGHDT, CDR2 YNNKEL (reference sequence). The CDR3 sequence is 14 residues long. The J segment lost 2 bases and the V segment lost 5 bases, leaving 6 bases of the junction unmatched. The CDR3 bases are TGTGCCAGCAGCGTGCGGGAGAAGACCTACGAGCAGTACTTC. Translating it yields CASSVREKTYEQYF.

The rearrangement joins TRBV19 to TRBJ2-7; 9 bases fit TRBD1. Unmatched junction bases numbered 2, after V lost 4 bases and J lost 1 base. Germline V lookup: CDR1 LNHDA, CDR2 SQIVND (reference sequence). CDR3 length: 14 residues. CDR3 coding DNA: TGTGCCAGTAGTACCGGACAGGGGTCCTACGAGCAGTACTTC. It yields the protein CASSTGQGSYEQYF.

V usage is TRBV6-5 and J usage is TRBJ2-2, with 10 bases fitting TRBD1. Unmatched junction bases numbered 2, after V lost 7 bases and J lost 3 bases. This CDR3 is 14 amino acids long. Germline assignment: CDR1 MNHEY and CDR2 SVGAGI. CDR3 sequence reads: CASTGTGDTGELFF. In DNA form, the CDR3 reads TGTGCCAGCACAGGGACAGGGGACACCGGGGAGCTGTTTTTT.

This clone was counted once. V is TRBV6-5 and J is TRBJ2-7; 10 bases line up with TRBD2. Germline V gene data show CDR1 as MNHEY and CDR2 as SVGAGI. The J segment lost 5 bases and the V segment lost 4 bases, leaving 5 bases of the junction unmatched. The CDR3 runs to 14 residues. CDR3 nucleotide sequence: TGTGCCAGCAGTTTACCGGGACTAGCGCACGAGCAGTACTTC. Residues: CASSLPGLAHEQYF.